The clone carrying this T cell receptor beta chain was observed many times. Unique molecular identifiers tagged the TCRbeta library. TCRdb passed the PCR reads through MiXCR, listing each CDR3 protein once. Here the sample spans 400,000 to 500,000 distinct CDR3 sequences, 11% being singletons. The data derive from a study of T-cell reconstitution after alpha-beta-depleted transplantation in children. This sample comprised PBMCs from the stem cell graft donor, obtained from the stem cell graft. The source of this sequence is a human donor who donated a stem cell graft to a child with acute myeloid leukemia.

CDR3 amino acids: CASSFQGSYEQYF. CDR3 bases: TGCGCCAGCAGCTTCCAGGGCTCCTACGAGCAGTACTTC. This chain joins TRBV5-1 and TRBJ2-7; D may be TRBD1 (5 bases). CDR3 length: 13 residues. Per germline, CDR1 SGHRS and CDR2 YFSETQ. The germline V and J ends were trimmed by 2 bases and 0 bases, with 6 bases remaining between them.